Shown below are 2 T cell receptor beta chains from a single sample sequenced in a study of T cells after yellow fever vaccination. MiXCR, run by TCRdb on the 5' RACE reads, gives a single entry per CDR3 protein. The table lists hundreds of thousands of distinct CDR3 sequences, about a sixth of them singletons, with 17% in the top ten. This specimen was PBMCs, taken less than 6 days after the first yellow fever vaccination. These receptors all stem from a man in his late teens or twenties who received the YFV17D yellow fever vaccine.

This clonotype was seen repeatedly, ten times or more. The V call is TRBV11-2, the J call TRBJ2-1; 7 bases match TRBD1. V shed 2 bases, J shed 10 bases, and the junction held 2 bases outside the gene matches. This CDR3 region has 12 residues. Germline lookup yields CDR1 SGHAT and CDR2 FQNNGV. The CDR3 sequence: CASSLRDSEQFF. The CDR3 DNA reads as TGTGCCAGCAGCTTACGGGACAGCGAGCAGTTCTTC.

This clonotype has only a few counts. This rearrangement joins TRBV9 to TRBJ2-2; D is unresolved. The germline CDR1 and CDR2 sequences are SGDLS and YYNGEE. Trimming took 8 bases from V and 0 from J, leaving 11 bases between them. CDR3 length equals 14 residues. In DNA, the CDR3 is TGTGCCAGTGGTAGGCCAGCGAACACCGGGGAGCTGTTTTTT. This translates into CASGRPANTGELFF.